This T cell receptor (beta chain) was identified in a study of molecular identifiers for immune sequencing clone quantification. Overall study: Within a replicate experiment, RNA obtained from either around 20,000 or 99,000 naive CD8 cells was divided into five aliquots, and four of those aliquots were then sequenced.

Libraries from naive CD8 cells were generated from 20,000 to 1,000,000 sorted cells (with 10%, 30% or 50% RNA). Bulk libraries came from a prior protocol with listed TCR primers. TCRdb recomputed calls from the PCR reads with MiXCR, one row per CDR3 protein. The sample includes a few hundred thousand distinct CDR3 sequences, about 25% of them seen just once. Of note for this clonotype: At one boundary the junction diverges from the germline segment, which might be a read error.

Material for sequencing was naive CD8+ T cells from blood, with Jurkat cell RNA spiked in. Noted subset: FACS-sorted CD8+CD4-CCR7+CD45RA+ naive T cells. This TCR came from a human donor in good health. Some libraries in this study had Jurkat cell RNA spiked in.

This CDR3 is CASRQAWPTYEQYF. In nucleotides, the CDR3 is TGTGCCAGCCGCCAAGCGTGGCCCACCTACGAGCAGTACTTC. The rearrangement uses TRBV4-2 and TRBJ2-7; D is unclear. Germline loops: CDR1 LGHNA, CDR2 YNFKEQ. The CDR3 extends over 14 amino acids.